What follows are 19 T cell receptor beta chains derived from one specimen sequenced in a study of T cells in localized non-small cell lung cancer. The method was immunoSEQ multiplex PCR; TCRdb's version includes in-frame clones alone and lacks a portion of them. The sample has roughly 33,000 clones, about 90% seen once; the top ten hold about 3.8%. The starting material was peripheral blood, obtained before any cancer treatment. The receptors originated from a man aged 35 to 70 with stage I lung adenocarcinoma.

This clone was counted once. The V call is TRBV5-1, the J call TRBJ1-1; D call uncertain. In germline, CDR1 is SGHRS, CDR2 YFSETQ. V gave up 4 bases and J gave up 0 bases, with 16 bases separating them. CDR3 length: 16 amino acids. The CDR3 nucleotides are TGCGCCAGCAGCGAGGGTTTCGGGCAGATGAACACTGAAGCTTTCTTT. Protein sequence: CASSEGFGQMNTEAFF.

This clone was recorded a few times. This sequence joins TRBV5-1 and TRBJ2-5; tentatively, D is TRBD1 or TRBD2 (5 bases each). The germline V and J ends were trimmed by 4 bases and 7 bases, with 23 bases remaining between them. The CDR3 length is 16 residues. Germline CDR1 reads SGHRS; CDR2 reads YFSETQ. The CDR3 reads CASSPQDSTGSVTQYF. The CDR3 DNA follows: TGCGCCAGCAGCCCCCAGGATAGTACAGGTAGCGTGACCCAGTACTTC. The full variable domain, completed using reference TRBV5-1 and TRBJ2-5, is KAGVTQTPRYLIKTRGQQVTLSCSPISGHRSVSWYQQTPGQGLQFLFEYFSETQRNKGNFPGRFSGRQFSNSRSEMNVSTLELGDSALYLCASSPQDSTGSVTQYFGPGTRLLVL.

The chain combines TRBV4-2 with TRBJ1-2, with unresolved D. V dropped 4 bases and J dropped 3 bases, with 9 bases sitting between them. Germline V gene sequence: CDR1 LGHNA, CDR2 YNFKEQ. There are 13 residues in the CDR3. CDR3 sequence reads: CASSPRGDYGYTF. In DNA, the CDR3 is TGTGCCAGCAGCCCCCGGGGAGACTATGGCTACACCTTC.

The chain recombines TRBV6-4 with TRBJ2-6; the D call may be TRBD1 or TRBD2 (6 bases each). V lost 0 bases, J lost 3 bases, and 12 bases lay in between. CDR3 size: 17 residues. Germline CDR1 reads MRHNA; CDR2 reads SNTAGT. CDR3 in amino acids: CASSDSPGADGANVLTF. CDR3 coding DNA: TGTGCCAGCAGTGACTCCCCGGGGGCAGATGGGGCCAACGTCCTGACTTTC.

The rearrangement joins TRBV9 to TRBJ1-5; D unresolved. This CDR3 comprises 17 residues. Germline CDR1 is SGDLS and CDR2 is YYNGEE. V was clipped by 0 bases and J by 5 bases, with 18 bases between them. CDR3 DNA sequence: TGTGCCAGCAGCGTAGACGTGGAGTCCCGTGGATATCAGCCCCAGCATTTT. Amino acids: CASSVDVESRGYQPQHF. The full variable domain, completed using reference TRBV9 and TRBJ1-5, is DSGVTQTPKHLITATGQRVTLRCSPRSGDLSVYWYQQSLDQGLQFLIQYYNGEERAKGNILERFSAQQFPDLHSELNLSSLELGDSALYFCASSVDVESRGYQPQHFGDGTRLSIL.

This sequence joins TRBV18 and TRBJ1-2; D perhaps matches TRBD1 (5 bases). V lost 0 bases to trimming and J lost 8 bases, with 13 bases between them. The CDR3 runs to 14 residues. The V gene's germline CDR1 is KGHSH and CDR2 LQKENI. CDR3 coding DNA: TGTGCCAGCTCACCACCGGTCAGGGCGGGCGGCTACACCTTC. Amino acid sequence: CASSPPVRAGGYTF.

The rearrangement uses TRBV7-8 and TRBJ1-1, with a weak D call TRBD1 (6 bases). Germline V lookup: CDR1 SGHVS, CDR2 FQNEAQ. CDR3 length equals 13 residues. Trimming removed 5 bases from V and 3 bases from J, with 10 bases in between. DNA of the CDR3: TGTGCCAGCAGCCCACAGGGTGACACTGAAGCTTTCTTT. Translated, it gives CASSPQGDTEAFF.

This clone was detected only a few times. The V gene is TRBV6-4, the J gene TRBJ2-7, with unresolved D. Germline values: CDR1 MRHNA, CDR2 SNTAGT. V dropped 6 bases and J dropped 1 base, with 13 bases sitting between them. The CDR3 sequence is 14 residues long. The CDR3 DNA is TGTGCCAGCAGCCAACAGCCAACGTCCTACGAGCAGTACTTC. Protein: CASSQQPTSYEQYF.

This clone has just one count. The chain couples TRBV29-1 to TRBJ2-3; 8 bases line up with TRBD2. V dropped 3 bases and J dropped 3; count of bases not matched to a gene: 5. Germline-derived CDR1 and CDR2 are SQVTM and ANQGSEA. This CDR3 has 14 amino acids. The CDR3 reads CSVDERGLTDTQYF. CDR3 DNA sequence: TGCAGCGTTGATGAGCGGGGGCTAACAGATACGCAGTATTTT.

The chain is built from TRBV5-1 and TRBJ1-6, with D hard to call. Trimming shortened V by 2 bases and J by 7 bases, and 4 bases separated the two germline ends. Germline-derived CDR1 and CDR2 are SGHRS and YFSETQ. The CDR3 spans 12 residues. The DNA for the CDR3 is TGCGCCAGCAGCTTTGAGAATTCACCCCTCCACTTT. Residues: CASSFENSPLHF.

The rearrangement uses TRBV27 and TRBJ1-2, with D possibly TRBD1 on 5 matching bases. CDR1 is MNHEY and CDR2 is SMNVEV in the germline V gene (reference sequence). Trimming shortened V by 4 bases and J by 8 bases, and 14 bases separated the two germline ends. The CDR3 sequence is 13 residues long. The CDR3 DNA reads TGTGCCAGCAGTTCTCGGGACGATCGCGGCTACACCTTC. Translation gives CASSSRDDRGYTF.

The chain links TRBV7-9 to TRBJ2-2, with D hard to call. The V and J ends lost 5 bases and 9 bases respectively, with 10 bases between them. Germline CDR1 is SEHNR and CDR2 is FQNEAQ (reference sequence). The CDR3 is 12 residues long. For the CDR3, the DNA is TGTGCCAGCAGCCCCCCTGGGAGGGAGCTGTTTTTT. It translates to CASSPPGRELFF. The complete variable domain, with remaining parts taken from reference TRBV7-9 and TRBJ2-2, reads DTGVSQNPRHKITKRGQNVTFRCDPISEHNRLYWYRQTLGQGPEFLTYFQNEAQLEKSRLLSDRFSAERPKGSFSTLEIQRTEQGDSAMYLCASSPPGRELFFGEGSRLTVL.

This clone is a singleton in its sample. The gene calls are TRBV2 and TRBJ2-7; 11 positions match TRBD1. This CDR3 contains 15 residues. CDR1 and CDR2 (germline): SNHLY, FYNNEI. Trimming at V came to 3 bases and at J to 4 bases, leaving 5 bases not matched to a gene. The CDR3 bases are TGTGCCAGCAGTGATGGGACAGGGGGGCATTACGAGCAGTACTTC. Its protein product is CASSDGTGGHYEQYF.

The genes are TRBV9 and TRBJ2-2, with 7 bases matching TRBD1. The CDR3 has 13 amino acids. The trim removed 3 bases at V and 7 bases at J, leaving 3 bases unmatched. CDR1 is SGDLS, CDR2 YYNGEE, per germline. CDR3 amino acids: CASSGQGNGELFF. The CDR3 DNA follows: TGTGCCAGCAGCGGACAGGGTAACGGGGAGCTGTTTTTT.

The chain employs TRBV18 and TRBJ1-5, with D uncertain. Looked up from germline, CDR1 is KGHSH and CDR2 is LQKENI. Trimming pared 6 bases from V and 4 bases from J, leaving 10 bases between. This CDR3 has 13 amino acids. CDR3 protein: CASSVASNQPQHF. CDR3 in DNA: TGTGCCAGCTCGGTGGCTTCAAATCAGCCCCAGCATTTT.

This chain's CDR3 is CASSTDRGRTEAFF. The CDR3 bases are TGTGCCAGTAGTACCGACAGGGGAAGGACTGAAGCTTTCTTT. The V call is TRBV19, the J call TRBJ1-1, with 8 nucleotides matching TRBD1. Losses at the gene ends were 4 bases for V and 5 bases for J; bases not matched to a gene: 6. This CDR3 is built from 14 residues. Germline loops: CDR1 LNHDA, CDR2 SQIVND (reference sequence).

The genes are TRBV4-1 and TRBJ2-2; TRBD1 or TRBD2 may be the D gene (5 bases each). V was trimmed by 4 bases and J by 6 bases, leaving 15 bases between them. The CDR3 consists of 15 residues. CDR1 is MGHRA, CDR2 YSYEKL, per germline. The CDR3 reads CASSLSGAPPGELFF. For the CDR3, the DNA is TGCGCCAGCAGCCTGTCCGGGGCCCCACCCGGGGAGCTGTTTTTT.

This clone has only one observation. The V gene is TRBV5-1, the J gene TRBJ2-3; D perhaps matches TRBD2 (6 bases). V dropped 4 bases and J dropped 6 bases, with 15 bases sitting between them. Per germline, CDR1 SGHRS and CDR2 YFSETQ. The CDR3 runs 14 residues. The DNA of the CDR3 is TGCGCCAGCAGCGGGGACTTAAGTCGGGATACGCAGTATTTT. It is translated as CASSGDLSRDTQYF. Complete variable domain (other parts from reference TRBV5-1 and TRBJ2-3): KAGVTQTPRYLIKTRGQQVTLSCSPISGHRSVSWYQQTPGQGLQFLFEYFSETQRNKGNFPGRFSGRQFSNSRSEMNVSTLELGDSALYLCASSGDLSRDTQYFGPGTRLTVL.

The CDR3 sequence is CASTLGLAGISTDTQYF. The DNA of the CDR3 is TGCGCCAGCACGCTGGGACTAGCGGGGATTAGCACAGATACGCAGTATTTT. J is TRBJ2-3 and V is TRBV5-1, with 13 bases that match TRBD2. The CDR3 has 17 amino acids. Germline values: CDR1 SGHRS, CDR2 YFSETQ. With V trimmed by 6 bases and J by 0 bases, 7 bases remained unmatched.